The 30 T cell receptor beta chains below all came from one sample that was sequenced in a study of T cell responses to AZD1222 COVID-19 vaccine (dated by TCRdb to the early 2020s). Interpreted using the paper, the time point label stands for: baseline before first vaccination. The library was made by the immunoSEQ multiplex PCR assay. TCRdb carries this immuneACCESS record with in-frame sequences only. Its versions omit some clonotypes, under half of them owing to an unresolved V gene in the studies checked, with the rest unexplained. A total of approximately 100,000 clones appear in this sample, around 87% of them only once. Of the sample, around 3.2% is held by the ten largest clones. The starting material was peripheral blood, obtained on day 0 of AZD1222 vaccination. The origin of the receptors is an adult in good health.

This rearrangement joins TRBV7-9 to TRBJ2-5, with 7 positions matching TRBD1. Germline assignment: CDR1 SEHNR and CDR2 FQNEAQ (reference sequence). V lost 2 bases and J lost 5; bases outside the gene matches: 5. The CDR3 loop spans 14 amino acids. The CDR3 loop reads CASSLTTGLETQYF. As DNA, the CDR3 is TGTGCCAGCAGCTTAACGACAGGGCTGGAGACCCAGTACTTC.

The J gene is TRBJ1-2, the V gene TRBV18, with TRBD1 identical over 10 bases. This CDR3 has 13 residues. Germline V gives CDR1 KGHSH, CDR2 LQKENI. The V and J ends lost 5 bases and 7 bases, in that order; junction bases with no gene match: 4. The CDR3 DNA reads as TGTGCCAGCTCATACGGGACAGGGGTTGGCTACACCTTC. Translated: CASSYGTGVGYTF.

This clone was seen only once. The V gene is TRBV6-2 or TRBV6-3, the J gene TRBJ1-4; D is uncertain. The CDR3 contains 17 residues. With 6 bases removed from V and 2 bases from J, the gap between germline ends came to 19 bases. Germline CDR1 is MNHEY and CDR2 is SVGEGT. The DNA for the CDR3 is TGTGCCAGCAGCCAACTGACCGGACGGGAGACTAATGAAAAACTGTTTTTT. This encodes CASSQLTGRETNEKLFF.

This chain links TRBV27 with TRBJ1-4; no clear D gene. The CDR3 has 15 residues. The germline V gene encodes CDR1 MNHEY and CDR2 SMNVEV (reference sequence). The V end was cut by 6 bases, the J end by 0 bases, with 11 bases between. This chain's CDR3 is CASSPRFSTNEKLFF. In nucleotides, the CDR3 is TGTGCCAGCAGCCCCCGATTTTCAACTAATGAAAAACTGTTTTTT.

This rearrangement joins TRBV27 to TRBJ1-2; 7 bases are a match to TRBD1. V was clipped by 0 bases and J by 0 bases; unmatched bases: 1. CDR3 length: 15 residues. Germline CDR1 is MNHEY and CDR2 is SMNVEV (reference sequence). CDR3 coding DNA: TGTGCCAGCAGTTTATCTCAGGGGGCTAACTATGGCTACACCTTC. Residues: CASSLSQGANYGYTF.

The gene calls are TRBV6-5 and TRBJ2-2, with a weak D call TRBD2 (7 bases). Germline-derived CDR1 and CDR2 are MNHEY and SVGAGI. This CDR3 comprises 14 residues. V was shortened by 7 bases and J by 6 bases, with 15 bases between the two germline ends. The CDR3 nucleotides are TGTGCCAGCAAGCAGGAAGGGGGGGCCGGGGAGCTGTTTTTT. As protein: CASKQEGGAGELFF.

V and J are TRBV5-5 and TRBJ2-2; D ambiguous. This CDR3 region has 11 residues. Germline-derived CDR1 and CDR2 are SGHKS and YYEKEE (reference sequence). V was cut by 1 base and J by 7 bases, with 2 bases left in between. CDR3 in amino acids: CASSLYGELFF. The CDR3 region has the DNA TGTGCCAGCAGCTTGTACGGGGAGCTGTTTTTT.

This clone has only one observation. Written as DNA, the CDR3 is TGTGCCAGCAGCGCCGCGGCAGGGGTTGGCTACACCTTC. It specifies CASSAAAGVGYTF. This chain links TRBV7-9 with TRBJ1-2; D may be TRBD1 (6 bases). The germline V gene has CDR1 SEHNR and CDR2 FQNEAQ (reference sequence). The CDR3 sequence is 13 residues long. Trimming stripped 5 bases from V and 7 bases from J, with 14 bases between.

J is TRBJ1-6 and V is TRBV7-2, with 7 nucleotides matching TRBD1. Germline values: CDR1 SGHTA, CDR2 FQGNSA. The V and J ends lost 5 bases and 8 bases, in that order; junction bases with no gene match: 9. CDR3 length equals 15 residues. The DNA for the CDR3 is TGTGCCAGCAGCCCTAGACAGGGATGGGATTCACCCCTCCACTTT. Translation: CASSPRQGWDSPLHF.

The rearrangement uses TRBV28 and TRBJ2-1; TRBD1 aligns across 11 bases. The trim removed 5 bases at V and 2 bases at J, leaving 14 bases unmatched. Germline loops: CDR1 MDHEN, CDR2 SYDVKM. CDR3 length: 19 amino acids. CDR3 nucleotides: TGTGCCAGCAGTAGGGGACAGGGGGTCAATCGCGTCCCCTACAATGAGCAGTTCTTC. Translating it yields CASSRGQGVNRVPYNEQFF. The whole variable domain, filled in from reference TRBV28 and TRBJ2-1, reads DVKVTQSSRYLVKRTGEKVFLECVQDMDHENMFWYRQDPGLGLRLIYFSYDVKMKEKGDIPEGYSVSREKKERFSLILESASTNQTSMYLCASSRGQGVNRVPYNEQFFGPGTRLTVL.

DNA of the CDR3: TGTGCCAGTAGTATAGCTACCGCATCGAACACCGGGGAGCTGTTTTTT. Encoded protein: CASSIATASNTGELFF. This chain connects TRBV19 to TRBJ2-2; D unclear. This CDR3 has 16 amino acids. The V gene's germline CDR1 is LNHDA and CDR2 SQIVND (reference sequence). V lost 1 base and J 0 bases, leaving 9 bases between the germline ends.

There are a few counts of this clone. This sequence joins TRBV29-1 and TRBJ1-2, with D uncertain. This CDR3 has 13 amino acids. The V gene's germline CDR1 is SQVTM and CDR2 ANQGSEA. V lost 2 bases to trimming and J lost 2 bases, with 9 bases between them. In DNA, the CDR3 is TGCAGCGTTGAATACGGAGGGAACTATGGCTACACCTTC. It specifies CSVEYGGNYGYTF.

The chain's CDR3 is CASSQERNYGYTF. The CDR3 DNA reads TGTGCCAGCAGCCAAGAAAGAAACTATGGCTACACCTTC. The J gene is TRBJ1-2, the V gene TRBV14; unclear D gene. Germline CDR1 and CDR2: SGHDN and FVKESK. With 0 bases removed from V and 2 bases from J, the gap between germline ends came to 4 bases. The CDR3 sequence is 13 residues long.

The chain is built from TRBV19 and TRBJ1-5; no clear D. The CDR3 is made up of 15 amino acids. V lost 8 bases, J lost 7 bases, and 21 bases lay in between. CDR1 and CDR2 from the germline V gene are LNHDA and SQIVND (reference sequence). CDR3 protein: CASLPHGREGQPQHF. The CDR3 bases are TGTGCCAGTCTCCCCCACGGGAGGGAAGGGCAGCCCCAGCATTTT.

The rearrangement uses TRBV19 and TRBJ1-6; 7 positions match TRBD1. The V gene's germline CDR1 is LNHDA and CDR2 SQIVND (reference sequence). With 6 bases clipped from V and 14 bases from J, the junction kept 16 bases outside the gene matches. The CDR3 totals 15 residues. The CDR3 region is CASRPAGTAVGTLHF. The CDR3 DNA reads as TGTGCCAGTAGGCCCGCCGGGACAGCAGTGGGCACCCTCCACTTT.

V is TRBV7-2 and J is TRBJ1-5; D is unclear. The V gene lost 0 bases and the J gene lost 5 bases, with 5 bases spanning the gap. CDR1 is SGHTA and CDR2 is FQGNSA in the germline V gene. The CDR3 spans 13 residues. The CDR3 region is CASSLALYQPQHF. For the CDR3, the DNA is TGTGCCAGCAGCTTAGCGCTTTATCAGCCCCAGCATTTT.

The V and J genes are TRBV28 and TRBJ1-2, with D possibly being TRBD1 (5 bases). This CDR3 comprises 14 residues. The germline V gene has CDR1 MDHEN and CDR2 SYDVKM. V was clipped by 6 bases and J by 6 bases, with 17 bases between them. DNA of the CDR3: TGTGCCAGCAGCCTGGTGGGGCGGGGCCATGGCTACACCTTC. Translated: CASSLVGRGHGYTF.

The chain combines TRBV11-1 with TRBJ2-5, with D perhaps matching TRBD1 (5 bases). The germline V and J ends were trimmed by 5 bases and 3 bases, with 16 bases remaining between them. Per germline, CDR1 SGHAT and CDR2 FQDESV (reference sequence). The CDR3 length is 15 residues. The CDR3 here is CASSPDSRWEETQYF. CDR3 in DNA: TGTGCCAGCAGCCCAGACAGCAGGTGGGAAGAGACCCAGTACTTC. The full variable domain, its missing parts supplied by reference TRBV11-1 and TRBJ2-5, is EAEVAQSPRYKITEKSQAVAFWCDPISGHATLYWYRQILGQGPELLVQFQDESVVDDSQLPKDRFSAERLKGVDSTLKIQPAELGDSAMYLCASSPDSRWEETQYFGPGTRLLVL.

The V call is TRBV6-6, the J call TRBJ1-5; 9 bases agree with TRBD1. Germline CDR1 MNHNY, CDR2 SVGAGI (reference sequence). V dropped 5 bases and J dropped 2; count of bases not matched to a gene: 4. The CDR3 length is 15 residues. The DNA of the CDR3 is TGTGCCAGCAGTATCCGGACAGGGGGCAATCAGCCCCAGCATTTT. Residues: CASSIRTGGNQPQHF.

In regard to this clone: Mismatch with germline at one junction end may stem from a read error. This rearrangement joins TRBV5-5 to TRBJ2-7; 8 nucleotides match TRBD1. The CDR3 has 12 residues. CDR1 SGHKS and CDR2 YYEKEE come from the germline V gene (reference sequence). The CDR3 reads CASSLGGQEMFF. In DNA form, the CDR3 reads TGTGCCAGCAGCTTGGGGGGACAGGAGATGTTCTTC.

CDR3: CASSPDRDRAYEQYF. The CDR3 DNA reads TGTGCCAGCAGCCCCGACAGGGATCGAGCCTACGAGCAGTACTTC. This sequence joins TRBV6-5 and TRBJ2-7; 7 bases are shared with TRBD1. V trimming: 6 bases; J trimming: 2 bases; junction bases outside the gene matches: 10. Germline lookup yields CDR1 MNHEY and CDR2 SVGAGI. There are 15 residues in the CDR3.

J is TRBJ1-4 and V is TRBV30; D is possibly TRBD1 (5 bases). The CDR3 covers 12 residues. Germline values: CDR1 GTSNPN, CDR2 SVGIG (reference sequence). Trimming left V 5 bases short and J 7 bases short, with 11 bases between. This CDR3 is CAWGRDGEKLFF. CDR3 DNA: TGTGCCTGGGGGAGGGACGGTGAAAAACTGTTTTTT.

This clone was seen only once. The CDR3 DNA is TGTGCCAGTAGTGGATATCTGACTAGCGGGGGGAATGAGCAGTTCTTC. Amino acid sequence: CASSGYLTSGGNEQFF. The chain joins TRBV19 to TRBJ2-1, with 13 bases that match TRBD2. The CDR3 runs 16 residues. Germline V CDR1 and CDR2: LNHDA, SQIVND (reference sequence). The V segment lost 5 bases and the J segment 7 bases; nucleotides outside the gene matches: 8.

This chain joins TRBV15 and TRBJ2-2; D unclear. V was pared by 1 base and J by 5 bases, with 8 bases between. The germline V gene encodes CDR1 LNHNV and CDR2 YYDKDF (reference sequence). This CDR3 contains 14 residues. The DNA for the CDR3 is TGTGCCACCAGCAGAGGATCGGTAACCGGGGAGCTGTTTTTT. Translation gives CATSRGSVTGELFF. Variable domain in full (rest from reference TRBV15 and TRBJ2-2): DAMVIQNPRYQVTQFGKPVTLSCSQTLNHNVMYWYQQKSSQAPKLLFHYYDKDFNNEADTPDNFQSRRPNTSFCFLDIRSPGLGDTAMYLCATSRGSVTGELFFGEGSRLTVL.

This clone has a single count. The V call is TRBV6-5, the J call TRBJ1-5, with 7 nucleotides matching TRBD1. Per the germline V gene, CDR1 is MNHEY and CDR2 is SVGAGI. The J segment lost 1 base and the V segment lost 6 bases, leaving 0 bases of the junction unmatched. The CDR3 has 13 amino acids. The CDR3 DNA is TGTGCCAGCAGGGACAGGAGCAATCAGCCCCAGCATTTT. The encoded protein is CASRDRSNQPQHF.

The chain links TRBV19 to TRBJ1-5; 7 bases line up with TRBD1. Per the germline V gene, CDR1 is LNHDA and CDR2 is SQIVND (reference sequence). V trimming: 6 bases; J trimming: 5 bases; junction bases outside the gene matches: 7. The CDR3 has 14 amino acids. CDR3 region: CASSQGTEYQPQHF. DNA of the CDR3: TGTGCCAGTAGCCAGGGGACAGAATATCAGCCCCAGCATTTT. Drawing the rest from reference TRBV19 and TRBJ1-5, the complete variable domain is DGGITQSPKYLFRKEGQNVTLSCEQNLNHDAMYWYRQDPGQGLRLIYYSQIVNDFQKGDIAEGYSVSREKKESFPLTVTSAQKNPTAFYLCASSQGTEYQPQHFGDGTRLSIL.

This chain links TRBV10-3 with TRBJ1-2; D unclear. V was shortened by 5 bases and J by 2 bases, with 9 bases between the two germline ends. This CDR3 is built from 13 residues. CDR1 is ENHRY and CDR2 is SYGVKD in the germline V gene. Written as DNA, the CDR3 is TGTGCCATCAGTTACTCGTTGAACTATGGCTACACCTTC. It is translated as CAISYSLNYGYTF.

The chain employs TRBV30 and TRBJ1-2, with D possibly being TRBD1 (6 bases). The ends were cut back, 1 base at V and 7 bases at J, with 10 bases in the middle. CDR3 size: 12 residues. The V gene's germline CDR1 is GTSNPN and CDR2 SVGIG (reference sequence). CDR3 bases: TGTGCCTGGAGTGGGGGGGCGGCTGGCTACACCTTC. This gives the protein CAWSGGAAGYTF.

This clone occurred once. The chain uses TRBV6-2 or TRBV6-3 and TRBJ2-7, with D perhaps matching TRBD1 (6 bases). Germline V gene lookup returns CDR1 MNHEY and CDR2 SVGEGT. This CDR3 region has 15 residues. Trimming took 2 bases from V and 2 from J, leaving 13 bases between them. This CDR3 reads CASSYIRQVTYEQYF. The CDR3 nucleotides read TGTGCCAGCAGTTACATCCGACAGGTAACCTACGAGCAGTACTTC.

This chain links TRBV6-5 with TRBJ1-2; D may be TRBD1 (6 bases). CDR3 length: 14 residues. The V end lost 8 bases, the J end lost 4 bases, and 17 bases lay between the germline ends. The germline CDR1 and CDR2 sequences are MNHEY and SVGAGI. As DNA, the CDR3 is TGTGCCAGCTCCAGGGGAGGGTTTATCTATGGCTACACCTTC. Protein sequence: CASSRGGFIYGYTF.